The text below deals with one T cell receptor (beta chain). Looked up from germline, CDR1 is SGHAT and CDR2 is FQNNGV. Between the trimmed V and J ends, which lost 2 bases and 1 base, there was a span of 11 bases. This CDR3 contains 15 residues. As originally analysed: Amplification with reference gene primers provided the estimates of nucleated cell counts. Assay used: immunoSEQ multiplex PCR; TCRdb lists only in-frame clones, some missing. V and J calls and clone size are as listed in that table; D and trimming were resolved from the DNA. The table shows roughly 110,000 clones, with around 84% occurring only once. This sample is drawn from a study of blood T cell repertoires in COVID-19. For the study at large: Samples came from the United States, Italy and Spain, spanning acute and convalescent COVID-19. The cDNA or gDNA used as material had been derived from T cells, B-cell-depleted T cells, or PBMCs.

Input material: peripheral blood. The V gene is TRBV11-2, the J gene TRBJ1-1; D gene ambiguous. This clonotype was sampled from a human donor in a cohort sampled during active COVID-19. CDR3 bases: TGTGCCAGCAGCTTAAGCCGGGTGGGGAACACTGAAGCTTTCTTT. It codes for CASSLSRVGNTEAFF.